This entry is about one TCR beta chain. Its antigen is not identified. This entry is derived from a study of identical twins. A universal primer site was created by template switching, with the cDNA bearing unique molecular identifiers. TCRdb re-called the 5' RACE reads through MiXCR, storing one row per CDR3 protein. The sample consists of around 250,000 distinct CDR3 sequences, about 13% of them appearing once. Study observations and caveats: Weaker excess twin sharing was seen among beta out-of-frame sequences. Twin-shared out-of-frame alpha sequences were enriched for low generation probability.

Healthy Caucasian individuals made up all the donors. These data were also reused for a study on yellow fever vaccine responses in identical twins.

What was sequenced was memory (CD45RO+) T cells sorted from blood. The sequence was obtained from a woman between 18 and 30 years old in good health.

The CDR3 sequence: CARRLAGDSTDTQYF. The CDR3 DNA reads as TGTGCCAGGAGACTAGCGGGGGACAGCACAGATACGCAGTATTTT. The V and J genes are TRBV2 and TRBJ2-3; 12 nucleotides align to TRBD2. Germline trimming cut 9 bases from V and 0 bases from J; bases unmatched to any gene: 4. CDR3 length equals 15 residues. Looked up from germline, CDR1 is SNHLY and CDR2 is FYNNEI.